The table lists the clone carrying this TCR beta chain with a few counts. Its antigen is currently unknown. The data are from a study of cytomegalovirus exposure and HLA in healthy donors. Findings of the study overall: The authors listed 180 or so TCR beta chains as cytomegalovirus-associated. The tendency of first-cohort TCR clusters to co-occur in the 120 or so validation repertoires emerged from a later analysis. Testing in vitro showed a few CMV-associated chains specific for CMV antigens. Reports showed the classifier diagnosing cytomegalovirus status with high specificity and sensitivity.

Assay: immunoSEQ multiplex PCR; the TCRdb copy retains only in-frame clones and omits some. The data contain over 100,000 clones, more than 75% of them seen just once; the ten biggest clones take up about 6%. The TCR was taken from a woman under 30 in good health and CMV-seropositive. The sample taken for sequencing was PBMCs.

The CDR3 DNA sequence: TGTGCCACCAGCGGATGGGGACAGAGCCAAGAGACCCAGTACTTC. It codes for CATSGWGQSQETQYF. This sequence joins TRBV15 and TRBJ2-5; 7 positions match TRBD1. The CDR3 extends over 15 amino acids. CDR1 LNHNV and CDR2 YYDKDF come from the germline V gene (reference sequence). V was clipped by 5 bases and J by 1 base; unmatched bases: 7. The full variable domain, rest sourced from reference TRBV15 and TRBJ2-5, is DAMVIQNPRYQVTQFGKPVTLSCSQTLNHNVMYWYQQKSSQAPKLLFHYYDKDFNNEADTPDNFQSRRPNTSFCFLDIRSPGLGDTAMYLCATSGWGQSQETQYFGPGTRLLVL.